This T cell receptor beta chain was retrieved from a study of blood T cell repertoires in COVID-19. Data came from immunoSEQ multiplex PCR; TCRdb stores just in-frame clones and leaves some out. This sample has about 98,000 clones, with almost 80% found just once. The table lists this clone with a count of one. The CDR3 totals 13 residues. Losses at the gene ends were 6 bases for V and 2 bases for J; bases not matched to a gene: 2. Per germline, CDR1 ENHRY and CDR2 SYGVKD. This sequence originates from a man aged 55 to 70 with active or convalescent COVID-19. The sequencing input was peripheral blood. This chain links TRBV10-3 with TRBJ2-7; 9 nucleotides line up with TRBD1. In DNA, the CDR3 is TGTGCCATCAGCAGGACAGGGGCCTACGAGCAGTACGTC. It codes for CAISRTGAYEQYV.